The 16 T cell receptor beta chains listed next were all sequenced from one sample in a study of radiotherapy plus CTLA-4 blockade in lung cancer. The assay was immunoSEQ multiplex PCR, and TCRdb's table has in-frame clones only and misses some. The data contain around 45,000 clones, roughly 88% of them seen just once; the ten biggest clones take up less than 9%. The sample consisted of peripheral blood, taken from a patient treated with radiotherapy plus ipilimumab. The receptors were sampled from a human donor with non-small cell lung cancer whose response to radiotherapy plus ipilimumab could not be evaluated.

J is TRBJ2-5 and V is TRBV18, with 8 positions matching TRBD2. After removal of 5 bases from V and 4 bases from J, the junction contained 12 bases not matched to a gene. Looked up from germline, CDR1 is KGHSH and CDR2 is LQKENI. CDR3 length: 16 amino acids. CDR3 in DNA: TGTGCCAGCTCATCCCGCGCAGCGGGGGACTCAGAGACCCAGTACTTC. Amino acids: CASSSRAAGDSETQYF.

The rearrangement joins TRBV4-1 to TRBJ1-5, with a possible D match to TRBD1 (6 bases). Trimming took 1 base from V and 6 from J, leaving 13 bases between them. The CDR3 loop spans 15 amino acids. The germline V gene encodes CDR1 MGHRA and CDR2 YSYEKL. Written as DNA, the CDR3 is TGCGCCAGCAGCCAAGTTACAGGGATGGGTCAGCCCCAGCATTTT. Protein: CASSQVTGMGQPQHF.

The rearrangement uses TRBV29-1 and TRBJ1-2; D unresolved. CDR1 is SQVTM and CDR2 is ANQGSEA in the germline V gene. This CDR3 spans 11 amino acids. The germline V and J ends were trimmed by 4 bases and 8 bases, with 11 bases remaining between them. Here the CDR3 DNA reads TGCAGCGTTGGGGGAGGAAGGGGCTACACCTTC. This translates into CSVGGGRGYTF.

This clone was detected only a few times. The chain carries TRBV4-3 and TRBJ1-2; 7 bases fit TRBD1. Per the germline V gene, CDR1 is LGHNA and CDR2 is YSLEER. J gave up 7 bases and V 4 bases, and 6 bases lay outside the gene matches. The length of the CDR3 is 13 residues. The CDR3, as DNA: TGCGCCAGCAGCCCATCAAACAGGGGTGGCTACACCTTC. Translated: CASSPSNRGGYTF.

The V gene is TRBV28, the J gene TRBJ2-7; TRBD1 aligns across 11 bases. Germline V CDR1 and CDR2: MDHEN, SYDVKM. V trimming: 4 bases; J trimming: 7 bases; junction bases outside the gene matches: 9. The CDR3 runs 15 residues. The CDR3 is CASSSPGQGAGEQYF. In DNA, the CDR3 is TGTGCCAGCAGTTCCCCCGGACAGGGGGCGGGTGAGCAGTACTTC.

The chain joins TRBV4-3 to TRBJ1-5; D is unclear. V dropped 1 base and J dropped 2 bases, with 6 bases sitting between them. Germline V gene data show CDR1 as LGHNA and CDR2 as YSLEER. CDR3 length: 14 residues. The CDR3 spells CASSQVQGNQPQHF. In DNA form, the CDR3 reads TGCGCCAGCAGCCAAGTCCAGGGCAATCAGCCCCAGCATTTT.

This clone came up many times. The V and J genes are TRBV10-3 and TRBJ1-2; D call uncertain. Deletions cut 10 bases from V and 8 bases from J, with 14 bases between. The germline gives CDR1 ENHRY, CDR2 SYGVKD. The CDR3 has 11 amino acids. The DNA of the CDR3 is TGTGCCACCGGGCGGGGAGAGGGCTACACCTTC. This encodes CATGRGEGYTF.

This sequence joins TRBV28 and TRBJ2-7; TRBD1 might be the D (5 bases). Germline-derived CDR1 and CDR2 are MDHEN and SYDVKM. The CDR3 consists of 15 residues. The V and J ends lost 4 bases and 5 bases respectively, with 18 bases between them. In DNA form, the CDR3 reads TGTGCCAGCAGTTCCCCCGGACAACTACAACACGAGCAGTACTTC. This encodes CASSSPGQLQHEQYF.

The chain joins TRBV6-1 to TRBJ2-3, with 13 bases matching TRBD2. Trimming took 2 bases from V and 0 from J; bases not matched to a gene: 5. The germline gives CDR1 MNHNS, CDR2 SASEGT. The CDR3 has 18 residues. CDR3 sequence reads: CASSEKLAGGTSTDTQYF. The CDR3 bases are TGTGCCAGCAGTGAAAAACTAGCGGGAGGGACTAGCACAGATACGCAGTATTTT.

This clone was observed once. The CDR3 DNA reads as TGTGCCAGCAAATACAGTGGCAATCAGCCCCAGCATTTT. Its protein product is CASKYSGNQPQHF. V gene TRBV6-6 combines with J gene TRBJ1-5; D is unresolved. Trimming took off 7 bases at V and 2 bases at J, with 9 bases between the two ends. The CDR3 covers 13 residues. Germline V gives CDR1 MNHNY, CDR2 SVGAGI (reference sequence).

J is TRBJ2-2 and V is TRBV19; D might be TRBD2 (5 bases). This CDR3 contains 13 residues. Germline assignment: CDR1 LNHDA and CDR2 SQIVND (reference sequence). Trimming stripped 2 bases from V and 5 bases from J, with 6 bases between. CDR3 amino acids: CASSIRGTGELFF. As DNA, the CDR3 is TGTGCCAGTAGTATAAGAGGGACCGGGGAGCTGTTTTTT.

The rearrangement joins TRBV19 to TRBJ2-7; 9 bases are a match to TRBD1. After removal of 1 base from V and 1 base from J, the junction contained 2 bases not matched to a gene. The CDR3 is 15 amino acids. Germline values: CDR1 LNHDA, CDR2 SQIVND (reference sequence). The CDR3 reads CASSIGQGGSYEQYF. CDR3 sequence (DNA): TGTGCCAGTAGTATAGGACAGGGGGGGTCCTACGAGCAGTACTTC.

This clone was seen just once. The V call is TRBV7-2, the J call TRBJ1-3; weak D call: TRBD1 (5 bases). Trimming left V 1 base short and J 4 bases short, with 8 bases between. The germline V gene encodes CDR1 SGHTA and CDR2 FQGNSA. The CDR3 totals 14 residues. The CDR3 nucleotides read TGTGCCAGCAGCTTAGGCCCAGGGGGAAACACCATATATTTT. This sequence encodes CASSLGPGGNTIYF. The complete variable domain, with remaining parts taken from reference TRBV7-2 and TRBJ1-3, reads GAGVSQSPSNKVTEKGKDVELRCDPISGHTALYWYRQSLGQGLEFLIYFQGNSAPDKSGLPSDRFSAERTGGSVSTLTIQRTQQEDSAVYLCASSLGPGGNTIYFGEGSWLTVV.

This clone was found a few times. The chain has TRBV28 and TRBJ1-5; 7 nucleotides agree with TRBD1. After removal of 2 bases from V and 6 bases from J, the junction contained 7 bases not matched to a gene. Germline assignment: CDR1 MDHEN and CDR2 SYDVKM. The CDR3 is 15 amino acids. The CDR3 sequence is CASSLPTGLVQPQHF. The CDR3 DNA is TGTGCCAGCAGTTTACCGACAGGGCTAGTTCAGCCCCAGCATTTT.

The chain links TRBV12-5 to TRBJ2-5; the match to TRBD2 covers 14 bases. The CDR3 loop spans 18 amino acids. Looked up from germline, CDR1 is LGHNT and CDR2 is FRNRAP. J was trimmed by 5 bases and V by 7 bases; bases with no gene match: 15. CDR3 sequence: CASAIGTSGSSRHETQYF. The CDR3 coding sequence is TGTGCTAGTGCCATCGGGACTAGCGGGAGTAGTCGGCACGAGACCCAGTACTTC.

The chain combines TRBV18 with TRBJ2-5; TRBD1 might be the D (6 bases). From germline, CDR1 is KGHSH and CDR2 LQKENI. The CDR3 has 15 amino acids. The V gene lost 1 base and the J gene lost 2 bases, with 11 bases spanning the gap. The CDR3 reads CASSPRRGGQETQYF. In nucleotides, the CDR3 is TGTGCCAGCTCACCACGTCGAGGGGGACAAGAGACCCAGTACTTC.